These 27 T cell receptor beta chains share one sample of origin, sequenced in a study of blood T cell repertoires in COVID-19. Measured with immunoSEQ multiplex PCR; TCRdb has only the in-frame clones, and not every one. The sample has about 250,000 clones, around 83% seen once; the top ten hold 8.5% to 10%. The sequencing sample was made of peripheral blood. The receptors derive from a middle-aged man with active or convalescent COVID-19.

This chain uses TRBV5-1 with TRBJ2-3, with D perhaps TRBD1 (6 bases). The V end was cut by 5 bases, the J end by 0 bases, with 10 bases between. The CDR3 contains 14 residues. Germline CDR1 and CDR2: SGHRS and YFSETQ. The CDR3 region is CASRNRASTDTQYF. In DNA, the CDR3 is TGCGCCAGCAGAAACAGGGCGAGCACAGATACGCAGTATTTT.

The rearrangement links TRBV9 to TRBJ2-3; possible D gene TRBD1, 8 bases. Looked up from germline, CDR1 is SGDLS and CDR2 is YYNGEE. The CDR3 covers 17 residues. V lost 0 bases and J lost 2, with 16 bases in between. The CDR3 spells CASSVGGGDRYTDTQYF. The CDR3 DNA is TGTGCCAGCAGCGTAGGGGGAGGGGACAGGTACACAGATACGCAGTATTTT. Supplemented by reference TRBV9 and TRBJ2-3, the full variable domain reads DSGVTQTPKHLITATGQRVTLRCSPRSGDLSVYWYQQSLDQGLQFLIQYYNGEERAKGNILERFSAQQFPDLHSELNLSSLELGDSALYFCASSVGGGDRYTDTQYFGPGTRLTVL.

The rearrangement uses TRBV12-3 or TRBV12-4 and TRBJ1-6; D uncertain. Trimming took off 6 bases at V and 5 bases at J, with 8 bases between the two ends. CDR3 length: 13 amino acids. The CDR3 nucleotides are TGTGCCAGCAGCTCCCTAAATAATTCACCCCTCCACTTT. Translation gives CASSSLNNSPLHF.

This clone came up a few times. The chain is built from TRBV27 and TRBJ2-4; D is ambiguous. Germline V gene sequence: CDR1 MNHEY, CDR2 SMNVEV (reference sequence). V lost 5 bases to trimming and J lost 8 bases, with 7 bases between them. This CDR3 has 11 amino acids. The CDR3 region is CASSDSDIQYF. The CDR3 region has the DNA TGTGCCAGCAGTGATAGTGACATTCAGTACTTC.

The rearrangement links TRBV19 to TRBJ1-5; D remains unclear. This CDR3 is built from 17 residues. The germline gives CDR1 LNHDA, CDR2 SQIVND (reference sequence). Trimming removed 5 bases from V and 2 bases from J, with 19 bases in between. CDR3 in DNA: TGTGCCAGTAGTTCCCTTCCAGAGGTGGATGGCAATCAGCCCCAGCATTTT. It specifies CASSSLPEVDGNQPQHF.

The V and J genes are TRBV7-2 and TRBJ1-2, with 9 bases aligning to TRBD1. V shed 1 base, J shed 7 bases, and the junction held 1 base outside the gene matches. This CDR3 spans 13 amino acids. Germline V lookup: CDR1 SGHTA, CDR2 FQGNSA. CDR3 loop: CASSLDRGLGYTF. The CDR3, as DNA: TGTGCCAGCAGCTTAGACAGGGGGCTTGGCTACACCTTC. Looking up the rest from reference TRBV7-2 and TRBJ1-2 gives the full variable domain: GAGVSQSPSNKVTEKGKDVELRCDPISGHTALYWYRQSLGQGLEFLIYFQGNSAPDKSGLPSDRFSAERTGGSVSTLTIQRTQQEDSAVYLCASSLDRGLGYTFGSGTRLTVV.

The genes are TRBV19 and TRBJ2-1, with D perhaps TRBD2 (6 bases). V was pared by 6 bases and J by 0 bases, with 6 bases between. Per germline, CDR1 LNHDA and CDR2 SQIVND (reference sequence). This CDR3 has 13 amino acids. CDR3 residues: CASSGSSYNEQFF. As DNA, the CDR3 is TGTGCCAGTAGCGGGAGCTCCTACAATGAGCAGTTCTTC.

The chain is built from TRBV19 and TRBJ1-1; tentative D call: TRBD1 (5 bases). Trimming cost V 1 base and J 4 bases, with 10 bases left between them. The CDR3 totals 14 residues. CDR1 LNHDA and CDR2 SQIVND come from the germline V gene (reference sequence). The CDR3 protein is CASSIGQRRTEAFF. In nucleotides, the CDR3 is TGTGCCAGTAGTATAGGACAGAGGCGCACTGAAGCTTTCTTT.

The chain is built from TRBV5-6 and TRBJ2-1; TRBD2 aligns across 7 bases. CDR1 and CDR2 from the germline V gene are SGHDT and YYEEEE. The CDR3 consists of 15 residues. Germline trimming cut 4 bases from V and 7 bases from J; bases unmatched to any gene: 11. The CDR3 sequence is CASSPVTWGGNEQFF. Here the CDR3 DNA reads TGTGCCAGCAGCCCTGTAACATGGGGGGGTAATGAGCAGTTCTTC.

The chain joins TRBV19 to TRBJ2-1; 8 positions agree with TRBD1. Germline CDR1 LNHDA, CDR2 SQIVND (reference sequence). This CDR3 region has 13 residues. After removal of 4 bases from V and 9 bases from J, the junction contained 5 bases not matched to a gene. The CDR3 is CASSTQGAGEQFF. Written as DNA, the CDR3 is TGTGCCAGTAGTACCCAGGGGGCGGGTGAGCAGTTCTTC.

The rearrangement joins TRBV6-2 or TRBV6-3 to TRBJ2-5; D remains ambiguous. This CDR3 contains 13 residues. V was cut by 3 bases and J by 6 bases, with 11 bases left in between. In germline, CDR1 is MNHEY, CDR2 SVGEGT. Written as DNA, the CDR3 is TGTGCCAGCAGTTATGGCGGCATGAAGACCCAGTACTTC. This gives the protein CASSYGGMKTQYF.

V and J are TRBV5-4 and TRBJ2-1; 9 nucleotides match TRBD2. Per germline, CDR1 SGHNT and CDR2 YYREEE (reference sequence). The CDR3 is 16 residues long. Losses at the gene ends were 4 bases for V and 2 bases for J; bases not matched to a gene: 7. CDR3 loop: CASSPVAGDAYNEQFF. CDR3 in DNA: TGTGCCAGCAGCCCCGTAGCGGGGGATGCCTACAATGAGCAGTTCTTC.

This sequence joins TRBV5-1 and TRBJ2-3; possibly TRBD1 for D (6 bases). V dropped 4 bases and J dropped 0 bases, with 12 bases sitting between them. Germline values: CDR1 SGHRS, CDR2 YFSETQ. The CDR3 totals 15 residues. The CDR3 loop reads CASSPGQTSTDTQYF. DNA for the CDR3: TGCGCCAGCAGCCCGGGACAAACTAGCACAGATACGCAGTATTTT.

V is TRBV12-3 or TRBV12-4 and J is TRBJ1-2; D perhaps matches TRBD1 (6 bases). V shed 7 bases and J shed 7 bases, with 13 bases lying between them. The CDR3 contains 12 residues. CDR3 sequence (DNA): TGTGCCAGCACAGGGGAAACAAGTGGCTACACCTTC. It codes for CASTGETSGYTF.

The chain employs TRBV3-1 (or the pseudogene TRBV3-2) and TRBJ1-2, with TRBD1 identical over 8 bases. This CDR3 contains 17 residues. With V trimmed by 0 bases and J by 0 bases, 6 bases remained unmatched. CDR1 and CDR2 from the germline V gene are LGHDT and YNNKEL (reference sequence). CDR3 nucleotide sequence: TGTGCCAGCAGCCAAGATTCTGGACAGGGCGCTAACTATGGCTACACCTTC. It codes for CASSQDSGQGANYGYTF.

CDR3 nucleotide sequence: TGCGCCAGCAGCTTGACGGACAGTAACTATGGCTACACCTTC. Residues: CASSLTDSNYGYTF. V usage is TRBV5-1 and J usage is TRBJ1-2; tentative D call: TRBD1 (6 bases). Germline V lookup: CDR1 SGHRS, CDR2 YFSETQ. The ends were cut back, 1 base at V and 1 base at J, with 8 bases in the middle. The CDR3 is 14 residues long.

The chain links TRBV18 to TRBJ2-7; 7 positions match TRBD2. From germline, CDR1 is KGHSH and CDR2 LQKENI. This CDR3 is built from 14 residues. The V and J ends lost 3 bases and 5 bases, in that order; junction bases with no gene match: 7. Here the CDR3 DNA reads TGTGCCAGCTCACCGTTTGGGGGGGTCCACGAGCAGTACTTC. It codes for CASSPFGGVHEQYF.

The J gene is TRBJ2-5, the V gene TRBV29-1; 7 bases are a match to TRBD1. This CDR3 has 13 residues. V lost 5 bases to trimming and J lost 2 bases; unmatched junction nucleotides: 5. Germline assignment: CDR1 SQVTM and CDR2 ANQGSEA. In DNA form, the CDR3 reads TGCAGCGTTCCCGGACAGGTTCAAGAGACCCAGTACTTC. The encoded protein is CSVPGQVQETQYF.

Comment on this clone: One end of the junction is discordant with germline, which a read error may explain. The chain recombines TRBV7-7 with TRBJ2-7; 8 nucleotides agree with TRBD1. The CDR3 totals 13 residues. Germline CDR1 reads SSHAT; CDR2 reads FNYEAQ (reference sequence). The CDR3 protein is CASSPRDRSEQYF. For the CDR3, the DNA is TGTGCTAGCAGCCCCCGGGACAGGTCCGAGCAGTACTTC. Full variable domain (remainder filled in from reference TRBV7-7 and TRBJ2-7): GAGVSQSPRYKVTKRGQDVTLRCDPISSHATLYWYQQALGQGPEFLTYFNYEAQPDKSGLPSDRFSAERPEGSISTLTIQRTEQRDSAMYRCASSPRDRSEQYFGPGTRLTVT.

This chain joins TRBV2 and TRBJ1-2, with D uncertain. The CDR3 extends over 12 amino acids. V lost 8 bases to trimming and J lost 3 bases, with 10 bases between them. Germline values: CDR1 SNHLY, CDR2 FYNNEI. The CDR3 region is CASRSRDYGYTF. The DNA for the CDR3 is TGTGCCAGCCGGTCCCGGGACTATGGCTACACCTTC.

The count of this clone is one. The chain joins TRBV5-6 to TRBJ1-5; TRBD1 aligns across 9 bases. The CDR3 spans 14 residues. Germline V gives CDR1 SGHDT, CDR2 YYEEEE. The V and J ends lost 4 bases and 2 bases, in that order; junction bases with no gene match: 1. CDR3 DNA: TGTGCCAGCAGCGGGACAGGGCGCAATCAGCCCCAGCATTTT. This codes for CASSGTGRNQPQHF.

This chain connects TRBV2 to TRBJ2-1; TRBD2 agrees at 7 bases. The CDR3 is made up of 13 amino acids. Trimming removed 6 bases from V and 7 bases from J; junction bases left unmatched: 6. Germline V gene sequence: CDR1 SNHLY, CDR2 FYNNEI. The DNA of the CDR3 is TGTGCCAGCAGGGCGGGAGTGGGGAATGAGCAGTTCTTC. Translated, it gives CASRAGVGNEQFF.

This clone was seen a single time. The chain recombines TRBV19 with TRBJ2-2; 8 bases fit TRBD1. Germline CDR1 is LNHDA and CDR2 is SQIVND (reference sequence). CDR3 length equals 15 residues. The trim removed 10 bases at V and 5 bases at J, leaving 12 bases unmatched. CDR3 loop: CATDWAGTGTGELFF. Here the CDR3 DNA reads TGTGCCACTGATTGGGCGGGGACAGGTACCGGGGAGCTGTTTTTT.

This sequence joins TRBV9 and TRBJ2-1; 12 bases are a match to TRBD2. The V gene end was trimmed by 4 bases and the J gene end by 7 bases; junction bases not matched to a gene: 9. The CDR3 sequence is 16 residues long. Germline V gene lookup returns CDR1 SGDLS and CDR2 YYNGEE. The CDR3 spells CASSPPWLAGGNEQFF. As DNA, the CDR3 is TGTGCCAGCAGCCCCCCATGGCTAGCGGGAGGGAATGAGCAGTTCTTC.

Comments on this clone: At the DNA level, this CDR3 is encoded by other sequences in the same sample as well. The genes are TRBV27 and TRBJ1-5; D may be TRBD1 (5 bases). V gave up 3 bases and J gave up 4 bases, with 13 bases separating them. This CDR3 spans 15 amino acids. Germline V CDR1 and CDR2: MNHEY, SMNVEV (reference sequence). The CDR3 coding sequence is TGTGCCAGCAGTTTGGAAGGGGTAGGGAATCAGCCCCAGCATTTT. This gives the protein CASSLEGVGNQPQHF.

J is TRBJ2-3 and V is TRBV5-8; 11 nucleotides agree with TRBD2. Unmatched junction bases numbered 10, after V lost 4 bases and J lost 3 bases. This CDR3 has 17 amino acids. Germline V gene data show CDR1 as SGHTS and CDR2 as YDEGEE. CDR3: CASSRGLAGGDTDTQYF. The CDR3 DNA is TGTGCCAGCAGCCGAGGGCTAGCGGGAGGAGATACAGATACGCAGTATTTT.

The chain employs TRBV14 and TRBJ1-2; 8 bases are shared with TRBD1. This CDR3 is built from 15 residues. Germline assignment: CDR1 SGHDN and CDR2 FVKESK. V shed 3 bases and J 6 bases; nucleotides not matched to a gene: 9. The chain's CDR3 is CASSHPGQGVNGYTF. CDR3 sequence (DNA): TGTGCCAGCAGCCACCCCGGACAGGGAGTGAATGGCTACACCTTC. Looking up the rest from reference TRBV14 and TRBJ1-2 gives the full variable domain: EAGVTQFPSHSVIEKGQTVTLRCDPISGHDNLYWYRRVMGKEIKFLLHFVKESKQDESGMPNNRFLAERTGGTYSTLKVQPAELEDSGVYFCASSHPGQGVNGYTFGSGTRLTVV.